The 24 T cell receptor beta chains in this list originate from one sample, sequenced in a study of blood T cell repertoires in COVID-19. Method: immunoSEQ multiplex PCR; TCRdb's copy keeps in-frame clones and lacks some. The data show 250,000 to 350,000 clones, 70% to 90% seen once. Sequencing was done on a sample of peripheral blood. Every receptor here comes from a woman in her forties or fifties who had recovered from COVID-19.

The chain employs TRBV7-8 and TRBJ2-7; D is possibly TRBD2 (5 bases). The CDR3 length is 15 residues. Germline values: CDR1 SGHVS, CDR2 FQNEAQ. V was trimmed by 5 bases and J by 2 bases, leaving 16 bases between them. The CDR3 bases are TGTGCCAGCAGCGCCGCAGGAAGGGAGACCTACGAGCAGTACTTC. It is translated as CASSAAGRETYEQYF. Variable domain in full (rest from reference TRBV7-8 and TRBJ2-7): GAGVSQSPRYKVAKRGQDVALRCDPISGHVSLFWYQQALGQGPEFLTYFQNEAQLDKSGLPSDRFFAERPEGSVSTLKIQRTQQEDSAVYLCASSAAGRETYEQYFGPGTRLTVT.

This chain links TRBV19 with TRBJ2-5, with 11 positions matching TRBD2. V lost 4 bases, J lost 5 bases, and 12 bases stayed unmatched. CDR3 size: 17 residues. The germline V gene has CDR1 LNHDA and CDR2 SQIVND (reference sequence). The CDR3 protein is CASSTSPGTSGRETQYF. Written as DNA, the CDR3 is TGTGCCAGTAGTACCTCCCCCGGGACTAGCGGTAGGGAGACCCAGTACTTC.

J is TRBJ1-3 and V is TRBV9; 9 bases are shared with TRBD1. V gave up 3 bases and J gave up 0 bases; unmatched junction bases: 13. Germline V gives CDR1 SGDLS, CDR2 YYNGEE. CDR3 size: 19 residues. CDR3 protein: CASSAPPLQGATSGNTIYF. CDR3 nucleotide sequence: TGTGCCAGCAGCGCACCCCCCCTACAGGGGGCGACCTCTGGAAACACCATATATTTT.

The chain links TRBV19 to TRBJ2-1; 9 bases line up with TRBD2. CDR3 length equals 14 residues. CDR1 and CDR2 (germline): LNHDA, SQIVND (reference sequence). J gave up 2 bases and V 6 bases, and 2 bases lay outside the gene matches. CDR3 in amino acids: CASSTSGPYNEQFF. CDR3 in DNA: TGTGCCAGTAGCACTAGCGGGCCCTACAATGAGCAGTTCTTC.

J is TRBJ2-7 and V is TRBV10-3; possibly TRBD1 for D (6 bases). The CDR3 has 13 residues. Trimming shortened V by 6 bases and J by 4 bases, and 13 bases separated the two germline ends. The germline gives CDR1 ENHRY, CDR2 SYGVKD. The CDR3 reads CAISQGLGYEQYF. CDR3 nucleotide sequence: TGTGCCATCAGCCAGGGGCTCGGGTACGAGCAGTACTTC.

The rearrangement links TRBV2 to TRBJ1-1; maybe TRBD1 (5 bases). Germline V lookup: CDR1 SNHLY, CDR2 FYNNEI. CDR3 length: 14 amino acids. V was pared by 5 bases and J by 2 bases, with 12 bases between. The CDR3 protein is CASSSDSINTEAFF. CDR3 nucleotides: TGTGCCAGCAGTTCAGACAGTATTAACACTGAAGCTTTCTTT.

The chain links TRBV6-5 to TRBJ2-1; 9 bases align to TRBD2. CDR3 length: 14 amino acids. Losses at the gene ends were 6 bases for V and 2 bases for J; bases not matched to a gene: 2. CDR1 is MNHEY and CDR2 is SVGAGI in the germline V gene. This CDR3 is CASRSGGPYNEQFF. The CDR3, as DNA: TGTGCCAGCAGGAGCGGGGGGCCCTACAATGAGCAGTTCTTC.

The V and J genes are TRBV3-1 (or the pseudogene TRBV3-2) and TRBJ2-2; D remains ambiguous. Deletions cut 3 bases from V and 2 bases from J, with 19 bases between. The length of the CDR3 is 18 residues. CDR1 is LGHDT and CDR2 is YNNKEL in the germline V gene (reference sequence). The CDR3 DNA reads as TGTGCCAGCAGCCAGCCGCGGCTTCGCCAAGTCAACACCGGGGAGCTGTTTTTT. As protein: CASSQPRLRQVNTGELFF.

This clone was observed a single time. In DNA, the CDR3 is TGCGCCAGCAGCGACGCCAGCGGGTCTATCAATGAGCAGTTCTTC. Its translation is CASSDASGSINEQFF. The chain employs TRBV4-3 and TRBJ2-1, with D perhaps matching TRBD2 (6 bases). The CDR3 has 15 residues. V was shortened by 5 bases and J by 6 bases, with 17 bases between the two germline ends. CDR1 LGHNA and CDR2 YSLEER come from the germline V gene.

The genes are TRBV28 and TRBJ1-5, with 8 bases identical to TRBD1. There are 15 residues in the CDR3. The germline gives CDR1 MDHEN, CDR2 SYDVKM. V lost 5 bases to trimming and J lost 2 bases; unmatched junction nucleotides: 5. Here the CDR3 reads CASSTGGDGNQPQHF. CDR3 sequence (DNA): TGTGCCAGCAGTACAGGGGGAGATGGCAATCAGCCCCAGCATTTT.

The chain couples TRBV28 to TRBJ2-7; TRBD1 matches at 8 bases. The J segment lost 7 bases and the V segment lost 4 bases, leaving 6 bases of the junction unmatched. Germline loops: CDR1 MDHEN, CDR2 SYDVKM. This CDR3 has 13 amino acids. CDR3 nucleotides: TGTGCCAGCAGTTCGACAGGGGATCGGGAGCAGTACTTC. It codes for CASSSTGDREQYF.

This chain connects TRBV5-1 to TRBJ1-2; D is perhaps TRBD1 (6 bases). The CDR3 sequence is 16 residues long. Germline V gene data show CDR1 as SGHRS and CDR2 as YFSETQ. Deletions cut 4 bases from V and 3 bases from J, with 19 bases between. The CDR3 spells CASSLYYRAEDYGYTF. DNA for the CDR3: TGCGCCAGCAGCCTATATTACAGGGCGGAGGACTATGGCTACACCTTC. The variable domain in full, with the rest retrieved from reference TRBV5-1 and TRBJ1-2, is KAGVTQTPRYLIKTRGQQVTLSCSPISGHRSVSWYQQTPGQGLQFLFEYFSETQRNKGNFPGRFSGRQFSNSRSEMNVSTLELGDSALYLCASSLYYRAEDYGYTFGSGTRLTVV.

The chain uses TRBV27 and TRBJ2-5; 10 bases map to TRBD2. Germline values: CDR1 MNHEY, CDR2 SMNVEV (reference sequence). CDR3 length equals 15 residues. V was clipped by 7 bases and J by 4 bases; unmatched bases: 9. DNA for the CDR3: TGTGCCAGCAATCCAAGCGGGGGGGCCGGAGAGACCCAGTACTTC. Encoded protein: CASNPSGGAGETQYF.

The CDR3 DNA reads TGTGCCAGCAGCGTAGCGGGGGGGCCGTTTGAGCAGTTCTTC. Residues: CASSVAGGPFEQFF. The gene calls are TRBV9 and TRBJ2-1, with 8 bases fitting TRBD2. Germline CDR1 is SGDLS and CDR2 is YYNGEE. J gave up 9 bases and V 0 bases, and 5 bases lay outside the gene matches. This CDR3 is built from 14 residues. The whole variable domain, remainder taken from reference TRBV9 and TRBJ2-1, is DSGVTQTPKHLITATGQRVTLRCSPRSGDLSVYWYQQSLDQGLQFLIQYYNGEERAKGNILERFSAQQFPDLHSELNLSSLELGDSALYFCASSVAGGPFEQFFGPGTRLTVL.

This chain links TRBV20-1 with TRBJ1-1; D remains ambiguous. Trimming removed 3 bases at V and 2 bases at J, with 13 bases between. The CDR3 runs 14 residues. Germline CDR1 is DFQATT and CDR2 is SNEGSKA (reference sequence). The CDR3 here is CSASLAVGNTEAFF. CDR3 DNA: TGCAGTGCTAGTCTGGCAGTTGGTAACACTGAAGCTTTCTTT.

This chain joins TRBV18 and TRBJ1-5; 9 bases agree with TRBD1. The V gene end was trimmed by 6 bases and the J gene end by 5 bases; junction bases not matched to a gene: 14. CDR1 and CDR2 from the germline V gene are KGHSH and LQKENI. The CDR3 is 17 residues long. In DNA, the CDR3 is TGTGCCAGCTCCCCGGGACAGGGCCCGGGTGGGTATCAGCCCCAGCATTTT. Its protein is CASSPGQGPGGYQPQHF.

This rearrangement joins TRBV28 to TRBJ2-7; possibly TRBD1 for D (5 bases). CDR3 length: 13 amino acids. V lost 6 bases and J 2 bases, leaving 11 bases between the germline ends. From germline, CDR1 is MDHEN and CDR2 SYDVKM. For the CDR3, the DNA is TGTGCCAGCAGCCGCCGGACAACCTACGAGCAGTACTTC. Protein product: CASSRRTTYEQYF.

The V call is TRBV6-6, the J call TRBJ2-7; D remains ambiguous. There are 14 residues in the CDR3. The germline V and J ends were trimmed by 7 bases and 0 bases, with 13 bases remaining between them. Germline loops: CDR1 MNHNY, CDR2 SVGAGI (reference sequence). In DNA form, the CDR3 reads TGTGCCAGCATCGATTCCGCGCGCTCCTACGAGCAGTACTTC. Encoded protein: CASIDSARSYEQYF.

The CDR3 sequence is CASGKRKIAGSYNEQFF. The CDR3 bases are TGTGCCAGCGGAAAAAGAAAAATAGCGGGCTCCTACAATGAGCAGTTCTTC. V and J are TRBV28 and TRBJ2-1, with 7 bases aligning to TRBD2. J was trimmed by 0 bases and V by 8 bases; bases with no gene match: 13. The CDR3 totals 17 residues. The V gene's germline CDR1 is MDHEN and CDR2 SYDVKM.

The CDR3 sequence is CASNELQGRRNQPQHF. DNA for the CDR3: TGTGCCAGCAATGAACTACAGGGGCGGAGGAATCAGCCCCAGCATTTT. The chain combines TRBV28 with TRBJ1-5, with 7 bases that match TRBD1. Trimming took 7 bases from V and 4 from J; bases not matched to a gene: 13. Germline V gene sequence: CDR1 MDHEN, CDR2 SYDVKM. The CDR3 contains 16 residues. Supplemented by reference TRBV28 and TRBJ1-5, the full variable domain reads DVKVTQSSRYLVKRTGEKVFLECVQDMDHENMFWYRQDPGLGLRLIYFSYDVKMKEKGDIPEGYSVSREKKERFSLILESASTNQTSMYLCASNELQGRRNQPQHFGDGTRLSIL.

This chain's CDR3 is CASSQLAGGEQYF. The CDR3 nucleotides read TGTGCCAGCAGCCAACTAGCGGGAGGCGAGCAGTACTTC. The chain recombines TRBV3-1 (or the pseudogene TRBV3-2) with TRBJ2-7; 11 positions match TRBD2. V lost 2 bases to trimming and J lost 6 bases; unmatched junction nucleotides: 0. Germline V lookup: CDR1 LGHDT, CDR2 YNNKEL (reference sequence). This CDR3 is 13 amino acids long.

The rearrangement joins TRBV15 to TRBJ1-5; D not certain. V lost 0 bases and J lost 3, with 12 bases in between. The CDR3 length is 16 residues. The germline gives CDR1 LNHNV, CDR2 YYDKDF (reference sequence). The DNA for the CDR3 is TGTGCCACCAGCAGAGATGGGCAGGCGAACAATCAGCCCCAGCATTTT. Translated: CATSRDGQANNQPQHF. The full variable domain, rest sourced from reference TRBV15 and TRBJ1-5, is DAMVIQNPRYQVTQFGKPVTLSCSQTLNHNVMYWYQQKSSQAPKLLFHYYDKDFNNEADTPDNFQSRRPNTSFCFLDIRSPGLGDTAMYLCATSRDGQANNQPQHFGDGTRLSIL.

This clone was counted once. The J gene is TRBJ2-7, the V gene TRBV4-3; the match to TRBD2 covers 8 bases. The ends lost 1 base at V and 3 bases at J; junction bases unmatched: 14. The CDR3 totals 18 residues. Germline V gene data show CDR1 as LGHNA and CDR2 as YSLEER. CDR3 coding DNA: TGCGCCAGCAGCCAAGCCCCGGGAGGGAGCGGGTACTTCTACGAGCAGTACTTC. Its protein is CASSQAPGGSGYFYEQYF.

In nucleotides, the CDR3 is TGTGCCAGTAGTACGGGACAGGGTGGCTACGAGCAGTACTTC. Amino acid sequence: CASSTGQGGYEQYF. The chain links TRBV19 to TRBJ2-7; 9 bases align to TRBD1. The CDR3 spans 14 residues. The germline CDR1 and CDR2 sequences are LNHDA and SQIVND (reference sequence). J lost 3 bases, V lost 4 bases, and 4 bases had no gene match.